Following are 30 T cell receptor beta chains from one sample sequenced in a study of cytomegalovirus exposure and HLA in healthy donors. The PCR was carried out with 60 Vbeta primers and 13 Jbeta primers. Assay: immunoSEQ multiplex PCR; the TCRdb copy retains only in-frame clones and omits some. The data contain 90,000 to 150,000 clones, roughly 78% of them singletons. The sequenced material came from PBMCs. The receptors derive from a woman between 25 and 40 years old in good health and CMV-seropositive.

The CDR3 nucleotides are TGTGCCAGCAGCCAATCCGGGGAAAGTTACAATGAGCAGTTCTTC. It specifies CASSQSGESYNEQFF. The chain has TRBV16 and TRBJ2-1; weak D call: TRBD2 (5 bases). Looked up from germline, CDR1 is KGHSY and CDR2 is FQNENV. This CDR3 is built from 15 residues. Trimming took off 0 bases at V and 4 bases at J, with 10 bases between the two ends.

The rearrangement joins TRBV6-1 to TRBJ2-7; no clear D. Trimming pared 1 base from V and 5 bases from J, leaving 12 bases between. This CDR3 comprises 14 residues. Germline CDR1 MNHNS, CDR2 SASEGT. Here the CDR3 DNA reads TGTGCCAGCAGTGAAGGCCCCTCTTCAGACGAGCAGTACTTC. Its protein product is CASSEGPSSDEQYF.

The rearrangement joins TRBV6-6 to TRBJ2-7, with 9 nucleotides matching TRBD1. Germline trimming cut 2 bases from V and 1 base from J; bases unmatched to any gene: 3. The CDR3 has 15 residues. Germline CDR1 MNHNY, CDR2 SVGAGI (reference sequence). The CDR3 is CASSYGTGLSYEQYF. The CDR3 nucleotides are TGTGCCAGCAGTTACGGGACAGGGCTGTCCTACGAGCAGTACTTC.

The chain employs TRBV4-2 and TRBJ2-1, with 9 bases aligning to TRBD1. CDR3 length: 18 amino acids. Germline V gives CDR1 LGHNA, CDR2 YNFKEQ. With V trimmed by 4 bases and J by 2 bases, 12 bases remained unmatched. In DNA, the CDR3 is TGTGCCAGCAGCCGTCCCGGGACAGGGAGTGGGACCTACAATGAGCAGTTCTTC. It yields the protein CASSRPGTGSGTYNEQFF.

The DNA for the CDR3 is TGTGCCAGCAGCTTAGCCTGGGGCGGGGGCGCTAACGCAGATACGCAGTATTTT. Amino acids: CASSLAWGGGANADTQYF. The chain combines TRBV7-2 with TRBJ2-3; tentative D call: TRBD2 (7 bases). Germline lookup yields CDR1 SGHTA and CDR2 FQGNSA. The V and J ends lost 0 bases and 4 bases respectively, with 20 bases between them. CDR3 size: 18 residues.

This chain joins TRBV6-6 and TRBJ2-1; 7 positions match TRBD1. J gave up 4 bases and V 5 bases, and 8 bases lay outside the gene matches. Germline V gene sequence: CDR1 MNHNY, CDR2 SVGAGI (reference sequence). This CDR3 has 15 residues. CDR3 loop: CASSPRGQSYNEQFF. CDR3 DNA sequence: TGTGCCAGCAGTCCCAGGGGACAGTCTTACAATGAGCAGTTCTTC.

V gene TRBV13 combines with J gene TRBJ2-1, with 9 nucleotides matching TRBD1. The CDR3 spans 15 residues. J was trimmed by 6 bases and V by 6 bases; bases with no gene match: 9. Germline V CDR1 and CDR2: PRHDT, FYEKMQ (reference sequence). The CDR3 protein is CASRSQGAVGNEQFF. As DNA, the CDR3 is TGTGCCAGCAGATCACAGGGGGCAGTTGGCAATGAGCAGTTCTTC.

This chain links TRBV5-1 with TRBJ1-2; 7 nucleotides line up with TRBD1. This CDR3 has 16 residues. With 0 bases clipped from V and 4 bases from J, the junction kept 9 bases outside the gene matches. The germline gives CDR1 SGHRS, CDR2 YFSETQ. The CDR3 protein is CASSLAQGTEIYGYTF. DNA of the CDR3: TGCGCCAGCAGCTTGGCCCAAGGGACAGAAATCTATGGCTACACCTTC.

This clone was seen only a few times. This rearrangement joins TRBV21-1 to TRBJ2-5; TRBD1 is the table's D call, not checked against the DNA. TRBV21-1 is a pseudogene locus. The CDR3 runs to 16 residues. This chain's CDR3 is CASSGGTGRIFPPQYF. The CDR3 DNA reads as TGTGCCAGCAGCGGAGGGACAGGACGCATTTTTCCCCCCCAGTACTTC.

This clone was detected a few times. The rearrangement uses TRBV5-4 and TRBJ2-7; 8 bases are shared with TRBD2. The CDR3 has 13 residues. V shed 5 bases and J 3 bases; nucleotides not matched to a gene: 4. The germline V gene has CDR1 SGHNT and CDR2 YYREEE (reference sequence). CDR3 protein: CASSRGGNYEQYF. The CDR3 region has the DNA TGTGCCAGCAGTCGCGGGGGGAACTACGAGCAGTACTTC.

In this sample, this clone is medium-sized. The rearrangement links TRBV4-2 to TRBJ2-6; weak D call: TRBD2 (6 bases). CDR3 length equals 19 residues. CDR1 and CDR2 from the germline V gene are LGHNA and YNFKEQ. Trimming removed 0 bases from V and 0 bases from J, with 15 bases in between. The CDR3 bases are TGTGCCAGCAGCCAAGAATACACTGGGACTTCCTCTGGGGCCAACGTCCTGACTTTC. It codes for CASSQEYTGTSSGANVLTF.

The J gene is TRBJ2-1, the V gene TRBV2, with a possible D match to TRBD2 (5 bases). V lost 10 bases and J 0 bases, leaving 13 bases between the germline ends. The length of the CDR3 is 14 residues. CDR1 is SNHLY, CDR2 FYNNEI, per germline. The CDR3 sequence is CATRTGSSYNEQFF. The CDR3 region has the DNA TGTGCCACCAGGACGGGAAGCTCCTACAATGAGCAGTTCTTC.

The chain uses TRBV4-3 and TRBJ2-2, with 11 bases that match TRBD2. Germline assignment: CDR1 LGHNA and CDR2 YSLEER. The trim removed 4 bases at V and 6 bases at J, leaving 1 base unmatched. The CDR3 has 14 amino acids. CDR3 bases: TGCGCCAGCAGCCGACTAGCGGGGTCCGGGGAGCTGTTTTTT. Protein product: CASSRLAGSGELFF.

The rearrangement uses TRBV6-6 and TRBJ2-6; D may be TRBD2 (6 bases). CDR3 length: 13 residues. Germline CDR1 MNHNY, CDR2 SVGAGI (reference sequence). V was shortened by 8 bases and J by 2 bases, with 7 bases between the two germline ends. The CDR3 is CASSGAGANVLTF. CDR3 coding DNA: TGTGCCAGCTCGGGGGCTGGGGCCAACGTCCTGACTTTC.

The chain links TRBV4-3 to TRBJ1-2; TRBD1 aligns across 7 bases. Trimming removed 4 bases from V and 8 bases from J; junction bases left unmatched: 13. The germline gives CDR1 LGHNA, CDR2 YSLEER. The CDR3 totals 15 residues. CDR3 DNA: TGCGCCAGCAGCCCGGCAGCTGACAGGGTTTGGGGCTACACCTTC. It translates to CASSPAADRVWGYTF.

The V and J genes are TRBV5-6 and TRBJ1-2, with 8 bases identical to TRBD1. This CDR3 contains 14 residues. V gave up 1 base and J gave up 7 bases; unmatched junction bases: 6. From germline, CDR1 is SGHDT and CDR2 YYEEEE. DNA of the CDR3: TGTGCCAGCAGCTTGTGGCAGGGGGCTAGTGGCTACACCTTC. Its translation: CASSLWQGASGYTF.

The V call is TRBV9, the J call TRBJ2-2, with TRBD1 identical over 10 bases. V lost 3 bases, J lost 6 bases, and 2 bases stayed unmatched. CDR3 length: 14 amino acids. Germline lookup yields CDR1 SGDLS and CDR2 YYNGEE. This CDR3 reads CASSGTGGAGELFF. CDR3 sequence (DNA): TGTGCCAGCAGCGGGACAGGGGGGGCCGGGGAGCTGTTTTTT.

The chain uses TRBV5-1 and TRBJ2-5; 7 bases match TRBD1. The CDR3 totals 15 residues. Germline CDR1 and CDR2: SGHRS and YFSETQ. V shed 0 bases, J shed 2 bases, and the junction held 4 bases outside the gene matches. This CDR3 reads CASSLGGQPQETQYF. CDR3 in DNA: TGCGCCAGCAGCTTGGGGGGACAGCCTCAAGAGACCCAGTACTTC. The full variable domain, rest sourced from reference TRBV5-1 and TRBJ2-5, is KAGVTQTPRYLIKTRGQQVTLSCSPISGHRSVSWYQQTPGQGLQFLFEYFSETQRNKGNFPGRFSGRQFSNSRSEMNVSTLELGDSALYLCASSLGGQPQETQYFGPGTRLLVL.

V gene TRBV4-2 combines with J gene TRBJ1-4; tentative D call: TRBD1 (6 bases). The V and J ends lost 5 bases and 5 bases respectively, with 12 bases between them. The CDR3 has 14 amino acids. Germline V CDR1 and CDR2: LGHNA, YNFKEQ. CDR3 DNA sequence: TGTGCCAGCAGCTCCCCAGGGGACAATGAAAAACTGTTTTTT. As protein: CASSSPGDNEKLFF.

This clone came up a few times. This chain links TRBV4-3 with TRBJ2-3; 9 bases are a match to TRBD2. CDR1 LGHNA and CDR2 YSLEER come from the germline V gene. The ends lost 0 bases at V and 2 bases at J; junction bases unmatched: 9. The CDR3 covers 18 residues. DNA of the CDR3: TGCGCCAGCAGCCAAGATCTCGCGGGGGGGGCCTCCACAGATACGCAGTATTTT. It is translated as CASSQDLAGGASTDTQYF.

This chain joins TRBV15 and TRBJ2-3; 8 bases are shared with TRBD2. Trimming cost V 1 base and J 5 bases; bases outside gene matches: 8. The germline V gene has CDR1 LNHNV and CDR2 YYDKDF (reference sequence). The CDR3 spans 16 residues. The CDR3 DNA is TGTGCCACCAGCAGAGCCCCCGGGGGGGCAGGAGATACGCAGTATTTT. Protein: CATSRAPGGAGDTQYF.

The chain joins TRBV5-4 to TRBJ2-3; D uncertain. The CDR3 consists of 13 residues. The germline V gene has CDR1 SGHNT and CDR2 YYREEE (reference sequence). V gave up 0 bases and J gave up 2 bases, with 4 bases separating them. CDR3 DNA sequence: TGTGCCAGCAGCTTGGACTTCACAGATACGCAGTATTTT. Translating gives CASSLDFTDTQYF.

The chain carries TRBV2 and TRBJ2-2; 8 nucleotides line up with TRBD2. With 7 bases clipped from V and 1 base from J, the junction kept 8 bases outside the gene matches. Germline CDR1 is SNHLY and CDR2 is FYNNEI. The length of the CDR3 is 16 residues. CDR3 amino acids: CASTEGRGVNTGELFF. The CDR3 bases are TGTGCCAGCACTGAGGGGCGGGGGGTGAACACCGGGGAGCTGTTTTTT.

The V and J genes are TRBV9 and TRBJ2-1, with 10 nucleotides matching TRBD2. Germline V gives CDR1 SGDLS, CDR2 YYNGEE. The length of the CDR3 is 15 residues. V trimming: 3 bases; J trimming: 4 bases; junction bases outside the gene matches: 4. The CDR3 spells CASSAGTSEYNEQFF. The CDR3 bases are TGTGCCAGCAGCGCCGGGACTAGCGAGTACAATGAGCAGTTCTTC.

The chain recombines TRBV2 with TRBJ2-1; possible D gene TRBD2, 6 bases. Germline assignment: CDR1 SNHLY and CDR2 FYNNEI. This CDR3 is built from 16 residues. V was pared by 7 bases and J by 0 bases, with 16 bases between. The CDR3 coding sequence is TGTGCCAGCATAACGGGGAGGACGGACTCCTACAATGAGCAGTTCTTC. It translates to CASITGRTDSYNEQFF.

The V gene is TRBV7-2, the J gene TRBJ2-7; 9 nucleotides match TRBD1. From germline, CDR1 is SGHTA and CDR2 FQGNSA. This CDR3 is built from 13 residues. Trimming cost V 5 bases and J 7 bases; bases outside gene matches: 6. The DNA of the CDR3 is TGTGCCAGCAGCCGGGACAGGGCTGGGGAGCAGTACTTC. Encoded protein: CASSRDRAGEQYF.

This clone has just a few counts. This CDR3 reads CASSLTNTGELFF. The CDR3 region has the DNA TGTGCCAGCAGCCTAACGAACACCGGGGAGCTGTTTTTT. This rearrangement joins TRBV6-6 to TRBJ2-2, with D unclear. This CDR3 comprises 13 residues. Germline V gene sequence: CDR1 MNHNY, CDR2 SVGAGI (reference sequence). The V and J ends lost 6 bases and 0 bases respectively, with 5 bases between them.

The chain recombines TRBV29-1 with TRBJ1-5, with 7 nucleotides matching TRBD1. The CDR3 has 15 amino acids. Germline CDR1 is SQVTM and CDR2 is ANQGSEA. The V segment lost 5 bases and the J segment 3 bases; nucleotides outside the gene matches: 10. The CDR3 DNA reads as TGCAGCGTTTCTCTATCACAGGGGAACAATCAGCCCCAGCATTTT. Translation gives CSVSLSQGNNQPQHF.

The V and J genes are TRBV5-1 and TRBJ2-2, with 10 bases aligning to TRBD2. V was pared by 4 bases and J by 6 bases, with 6 bases of the junction left unmatched. The CDR3 sequence is 15 residues long. The germline V gene has CDR1 SGHRS and CDR2 YFSETQ. For the CDR3, the DNA is TGCGCCAGCAGCCCAGGGACTAGCGATGCCGGGGAGCTGTTTTTT. The encoded protein is CASSPGTSDAGELFF.

A word on this clone: Within the sample, other DNA sequences also encode this same CDR3. This sequence joins TRBV30 and TRBJ2-1, with D tentatively TRBD1 (6 bases). The CDR3 is 11 amino acids. Germline-derived CDR1 and CDR2 are GTSNPN and SVGIG (reference sequence). Trimming left V 2 bases short and J 9 bases short, with 8 bases between. CDR3 coding DNA: TGTGCCTGGAGTACAGGGTTTGAGCAGTTCTTC. As protein: CAWSTGFEQFF.